This TCR beta chain is drawn from a study of beta chain features in type 1 diabetes. Sequenced material consisted of expressed TCRB transcripts (all of the isolated RNA was reverse transcribed). Naive, central memory and regulatory T cell samples averaged about 3.57 million reads. Generated by immunoSEQ multiplex PCR, the TCRdb table keeps only in-frame clones and is missing some. The table lists roughly 450,000 clones, approximately 10% of them singletons. A few counts support this clone. The germline gives CDR1 SGHTA, CDR2 FQGTGA. Between the trimmed V and J ends, which lost 2 bases and 5 bases, there was a span of 13 bases. The CDR3 totals 15 residues.

Input material: naive CD4+ T cells from blood. The origin of this receptor is a woman between 18 and 30 years old in good health. This chain connects TRBV7-3 to TRBJ2-1; the D gene is possibly TRBD2 (5 bases). CDR3 bases: TGTGCCAGCAGCTTAGAGGCGGGCCCTCACAATGAGCAGTTCTTC. It is translated as CASSLEAGPHNEQFF.